Sequencing of this T cell receptor (beta chain) was carried out in a study of T cells in Graves' hyperthyroidism and ophthalmopathy. Study-wide points: Ophthalmopathy was model-predicted a median 6.5 months pre-onset.

As for this clonotype: Its antigen is not identified.

V was cut by 6 bases and J by 6 bases, with 14 bases left in between. CDR3 size: 13 residues. Amplification yielded TCR beta CDR3 regions, with RNA transcripts as the source. TCR CDR3 regions were first amplified by RT-PCR with HTBI primers. In TCRdb, the multiplex PCR reads were re-called with MiXCR into one record per CDR3 protein. The table has around 660,000 distinct CDR3 sequences, 45% seen once. Input material: peripheral blood or thyroid tissue (not recorded which). This sequence originates from an adult man with Graves' disease, either hyperthyroidism or ophthalmopathy (not recorded which). The chain combines TRBV12-3 or TRBV12-4 with TRBJ1-2; a weak D match, TRBD1 (5 bases). The CDR3 spells CASSPPGVHGYTF. CDR3 DNA: TGTGCCAGCAGCCCTCCGGGGGTACATGGCTACACCTTC.